The next 10 T cell receptor beta chains were all read from a single sample in a study of blood T cell repertoires in COVID-19. TCRdb's table, derived via immunoSEQ multiplex PCR, lists solely in-frame clones and lacks some. The data hold about 280,000 clones, with 65% to 90% observed a single time. The specimen sequenced was peripheral blood. These receptors all come from a man in his forties or fifties with active or convalescent COVID-19.

The chain recombines TRBV28 with TRBJ2-1, with 11 bases aligning to TRBD1. V was clipped by 4 bases and J by 7 bases; unmatched bases: 0. This CDR3 spans 13 amino acids. The germline gives CDR1 MDHEN, CDR2 SYDVKM. CDR3 DNA sequence: TGTGCCAGCAGTTGGGACAGGGGGAATGAGCAGTTCTTC. It specifies CASSWDRGNEQFF.

This clone was seen only a few times. This chain connects TRBV28 to TRBJ2-3, with TRBD2 identical over 8 bases. The CDR3 is made up of 17 amino acids. Germline CDR1 is MDHEN and CDR2 is SYDVKM. J lost 7 bases, V lost 3 bases, and 15 bases had no gene match. The CDR3 DNA is TGTGCCAGCAGTTTGTTCCACCTAGCGGGTTTATCGCATACGCAGTATTTT. Translating gives CASSLFHLAGLSHTQYF.

The genes are TRBV6-6 and TRBJ1-1, with 7 bases fitting TRBD1. The J segment lost 4 bases and the V segment lost 6 bases, leaving 5 bases of the junction unmatched. The germline V gene encodes CDR1 MNHNY and CDR2 SVGAGI (reference sequence). The CDR3 has 13 residues. CDR3 in DNA: TGTGCCAGCAGCCTGACAGGGAGCACTGAAGCTTTCTTT. As protein: CASSLTGSTEAFF.

The gene calls are TRBV27 and TRBJ2-5; D ambiguous. The V gene's germline CDR1 is MNHEY and CDR2 SMNVEV (reference sequence). The CDR3 is 9 residues long. Trimming stripped 7 bases from V and 7 bases from J, with 4 bases between. The CDR3 sequence is CASTGTQYF. CDR3 in DNA: TGTGCCAGCACGGGGACCCAGTACTTC.

The rearrangement joins TRBV6-5 to TRBJ1-5; D gene ambiguous. CDR1 and CDR2 from the germline V gene are MNHEY and SVGAGI. V was trimmed by 6 bases and J by 4 bases, leaving 16 bases between them. This CDR3 contains 15 residues. The CDR3 reads CASSLQRIGNQPQHF. The CDR3 DNA reads TGTGCCAGCAGCCTCCAGCGGATTGGGAATCAGCCCCAGCATTTT.

This clone appeared once. The J gene is TRBJ2-2, the V gene TRBV27, with a weak D call TRBD2 (5 bases). V was trimmed by 3 bases and J by 1 base, leaving 6 bases between them. This CDR3 contains 14 residues. Germline CDR1 and CDR2: MNHEY and SMNVEV (reference sequence). The CDR3 DNA follows: TGTGCCAGCAGTTTGAGGGAGAACACCGGGGAGCTGTTTTTT. Translation: CASSLRENTGELFF.

The V gene is TRBV10-3, the J gene TRBJ2-7; 7 bases are a match to TRBD2. The CDR3 sequence is 14 residues long. The V gene end was trimmed by 8 bases and the J gene end by 4 bases; junction bases not matched to a gene: 11. CDR1 is ENHRY, CDR2 SYGVKD, per germline. As DNA, the CDR3 is TGTGCCATCGGCGAGAGCGGGATGGTGTACGAGCAGTACTTC. Translation gives CAIGESGMVYEQYF.

The table lists this clone with a few counts. This chain joins TRBV28 and TRBJ2-7; 8 bases agree with TRBD2. Germline CDR1 is MDHEN and CDR2 is SYDVKM. The CDR3 runs to 16 residues. The J segment lost 4 bases and the V segment lost 5 bases, leaving 13 bases of the junction unmatched. CDR3 DNA sequence: TGTGCCAGCAGTAGCACGGGGACTAGTGTTCGGTACGAGCAGTACTTC. Translated: CASSSTGTSVRYEQYF.

The CDR3 DNA reads as TGTGCCAGTAGTAGTGTTGTCAATAGCAATCAGCCCCAGCATTTT. It is translated as CASSSVVNSNQPQHF. This chain uses TRBV19 with TRBJ1-5; D not certain. Trimming left V 4 bases short and J 0 bases short, with 10 bases between. CDR3 size: 15 residues. Germline CDR1 and CDR2: LNHDA and SQIVND (reference sequence). Drawing the rest from reference TRBV19 and TRBJ1-5, the complete variable domain is DGGITQSPKYLFRKEGQNVTLSCEQNLNHDAMYWYRQDPGQGLRLIYYSQIVNDFQKGDIAEGYSVSREKKESFPLTVTSAQKNPTAFYLCASSSVVNSNQPQHFGDGTRLSIL.

The chain recombines TRBV21-1 with TRBJ2-1; the DNA was not used to check the table's D call, TRBD1. TRBV21-1 is assigned pseudogene status. This CDR3 is 13 amino acids long. The CDR3 sequence: CASKPAGYNEQFF. The CDR3 nucleotides are TGTGCCAGCAAGCCCGCAGGGTACAATGAGCAGTTCTTC.